These T cell receptor beta chains were read from a single sample in a study of cytomegalovirus exposure and HLA in healthy donors. Repertoires were generated with immunoSEQ multiplex PCR, while TCRdb's copy carries only in-frame clones and drops some. Counted here are more than 150,000 clones, roughly four fifths occurring once; the ten biggest clones make up around 1.5%. Input material: PBMCs. These receptors were collected from a man younger than 35 in good health and CMV-seronegative. The CDR3 runs from the conserved cysteine through the conserved F or W. D genes are given only for firm matches. Expanded clones are given a class, and other clones once, few, many or no size at all.

>NA|TRBJ1-2|TRBV6-4|TRBD1
CASRTGQGALGGYTF
TGTGCCAGCAGGACCGGACAGGGGGCCTTAGGTGGCTACACCTTC
>NA|TRBJ1-1|TRBV7-2|TRBD1
CASSLGTGNTEAFF
TGTGCCAGCAGCCTCGGGACAGGTAACACTGAAGCTTTCTTT
>NA|TRBJ2-4|TRBV30|NA
CAWSPPGLAKNIQYF
TGTGCCTGGAGCCCCCCTGGGCTAGCGAAAAACATTCAGTACTTC
>NA|TRBJ2-7|TRBV27|NA
CASSFDRSAYEQYF
TGTGCCAGCAGTTTTGACAGGTCGGCCTACGAGCAGTACTTC
>few|TRBJ2-7|TRBV28|TRBD1
CASSLPGTGTSYEQYF
TGTGCCAGCAGTTTACCCGGGACAGGGACCTCCTACGAGCAGTACTTC
>few|TRBJ2-3|TRBV18|TRBD2
CASSHLGVQRGVKDTQYF
TGTGCCAGCTCACACCTCGGAGTCCAGCGGGGAGTTAAGGATACGCAGTATTTT
>NA|TRBJ2-6|TRBV27|TRBD1
CASSLGWGTGGSGANVLTF
TGTGCCAGCAGTTTAGGTTGGGGGACAGGGGGCTCTGGGGCCAACGTCCTGACTTTC
>NA|TRBJ2-3|TRBV6-6|TRBD2
CASRSGRGLESDTQYF
TGTGCCAGCAGGTCCGGGAGGGGACTAGAGTCAGATACGCAGTATTTT
>NA|TRBJ2-3|TRBV5-4|TRBD1
CASSFGQGARTDTQYF
TGTGCCAGCAGTTTTGGACAGGGGGCCCGGACAGATACGCAGTATTTT
>NA|TRBJ1-5|TRBV5-1|NA
CASSLESGQPQHF
TGCGCCAGCAGCTTGGAATCTGGCCAGCCCCAGCATTTT
>NA|TRBJ2-1|TRBV2|TRBD2
CASSVPAGGSGGSSYNEQFF
TGTGCCAGCAGTGTACCGGCGGGGGGGTCGGGGGGAAGCTCCTACAATGAGCAGTTCTTC
>NA|TRBJ2-2|TRBV10-2|NA
CASSVRALGRVRTGELFF
TGCGCCAGCAGTGTACGGGCTTTAGGGCGGGTGAGGACCGGGGAGCTGTTTTTT
>few|TRBJ1-1|TRBV5-1|NA
CASSLWGGTEAFF
TGCGCCAGCAGCTTATGGGGCGGCACTGAAGCTTTCTTT
>NA|TRBJ1-6|TRBV30|TRBD1
CAWRTGGNSPLHF
TGTGCCTGGAGGACAGGGGGTAATTCACCCCTCCACTTT
>NA|TRBJ2-7|TRBV5-1|NA
CASSLQASPIYEQYF
TGCGCCAGCAGCTTACAGGCTAGTCCTATCTACGAGCAGTACTTC
>few|TRBJ2-7|TRBV10-3|NA
CAIRTGRGSSSYEQYF
TGTGCCATCAGGACGGGAAGGGGGTCGAGCTCCTACGAGCAGTACTTC
>NA|TRBJ1-1|TRBV5-1|NA
CASSPSVRNTEAFF
TGCGCCAGCAGCCCCTCCGTCCGGAACACTGAAGCTTTCTTT
>NA|TRBJ2-1|TRBV6-1|NA
CASSAGPGNNEQFF
TGTGCCAGCAGTGCAGGACCGGGGAACAATGAGCAGTTCTTC
>NA|TRBJ1-5|TRBV7-9|TRBD1
CASSSWTGARGGSNQPQHF
TGTGCCAGCAGCTCCTGGACAGGGGCCAGGGGAGGGAGCAATCAGCCCCAGCATTTT
>NA|TRBJ2-7|TRBV7-3|TRBD1
CASSPSGQGFEQYF
TGTGCCAGCAGCCCCAGCGGACAGGGCTTCGAGCAGTACTTC
>NA|TRBJ2-1|TRBV11-1|TRBD2
CASSWRTSGANEQFF
TGTGCCAGCAGCTGGAGGACTAGCGGGGCCAATGAGCAGTTCTTC
>NA|TRBJ2-1|TRBV6-6|TRBD2
CASASLLAGAGDEQFF
TGTGCCAGTGCCTCTCTTCTAGCGGGAGCCGGGGATGAGCAGTTCTTC
>NA|TRBJ1-1|TRBV28|NA
CASCTGNTEAFF
TGTGCCAGCTGCACGGGGAACACTGAAGCTTTCTTT
>once|TRBJ2-6|TRBV19|TRBD1
CASSQQTGGAGANVLTF
TGTGCCAGTAGTCAGCAGACAGGGGGCGCTGGGGCCAACGTCCTGACTTTC
>NA|TRBJ1-1|TRBV11-2|NA
CASSRSGINEAFF
TGTGCCAGCAGCCGTTCGGGTATTAATGAAGCTTTCTTT
>NA|TRBJ2-7|TRBV6-1|TRBD1
CASGTGGSVSYEQYF
TGTGCCAGCGGGACAGGGGGCTCGGTATCCTACGAGCAGTACTTC
>NA|TRBJ2-3|TRBV5-4|NA
CASSPDPEGTQYF
TGTGCCAGCAGCCCAGACCCCGAGGGTACGCAGTATTTT
>NA|TRBJ1-6|TRBV6-1|NA
CASGLGGNSPLHF
TGTGCCAGCGGTTTAGGGGGTAATTCACCCCTCCACTTT
>NA|TRBJ1-2|TRBV28|NA
CASSYNPNYGYTF
TGTGCCAGCAGTTACAACCCTAACTATGGCTACACCTTC
>once|TRBJ2-3|TRBV2|TRBD2
CASRITSVATDTQYF
TGTGCCAGCAGGATTACTAGCGTCGCAACAGATACGCAGTATTTT
>few|TRBJ1-5|TRBV28|NA
CASSWGTRSQPQHF
TGTGCCAGCAGTTGGGGTACTAGAAGTCAGCCCCAGCATTTT
>NA|TRBJ2-1|TRBV7-9|TRBD2
CASSLSYRGLAGGIDEQFF
TGTGCCAGCAGCCTATCGTATAGGGGACTAGCGGGGGGGATAGATGAGCAGTTCTTC
>NA|TRBJ2-1|TRBV28|NA
CASSLFGGSYNEQFF
TGTGCCAGCAGTTTATTCGGGGGCTCCTACAATGAGCAGTTCTTC
>NA|TRBJ2-3|TRBV7-9|TRBD2
CASSRLAESTDTQYF
TGTGCCAGCAGCCGACTAGCGGAAAGCACAGATACGCAGTATTTT
>NA|TRBJ2-7|TRBV7-6|TRBD1
CASSPGGTGVREQYF
TGTGCCAGCAGCCCCGGCGGGACAGGGGTGCGGGAGCAGTACTTC
>NA|TRBJ2-7|TRBV7-3|TRBD2
CASSPSGGGLAYEQYF
TGTGCCAGCAGTCCTAGCGGGGGGGGCCTCGCCTACGAGCAGTACTTC
>NA|TRBJ1-1|TRBV5-1|TRBD1
CATNPGQGGRTEAFF
TGCGCCACCAACCCGGGACAGGGGGGGCGGACTGAAGCTTTCTTT
>once|TRBJ2-5|TRBV9|TRBD1
CASSVLTGIQETQYF
TGTGCCAGCAGCGTTTTGACAGGGATCCAAGAGACCCAGTACTTC
>NA|TRBJ2-3|TRBV18|TRBD2
CASSPHGGSTDMQYF
TGTGCCAGCTCACCCCACGGCGGGAGCACAGATATGCAGTATTTT
>NA|TRBJ1-2|TRBV6-5|TRBD1
CASSGTARYGYTF
TGTGCCAGCAGTGGGACAGCCCGCTATGGCTACACCTTC
>NA|TRBJ2-7|TRBV4-1|TRBD2
CASSQEQRGIYEQYF
TGCGCCAGCAGCCAAGAGCAGCGGGGCATATACGAGCAGTACTTC
>NA|TRBJ1-2|TRBV7-9|NA
CASSSTAGNYGYTF
TGTGCCAGCAGCTCAACTGCGGGGAACTATGGCTACACCTTC
>few|TRBJ2-7|TRBV28|TRBD2
CASTPGGEGSYEQYF
TGTGCCAGCACCCCGGGAGGGGAAGGATCCTACGAGCAGTACTTC
>NA|TRBJ1-2|TRBV29-1|NA
CSVVPGYTF
TGCAGCGTTGTCCCGGGCTACACCTTC
>NA|TRBJ1-1|TRBV19|TRBD1
CASSIDPTGRAFF
TGTGCCAGTAGTATAGATCCGACAGGGCGAGCTTTCTTT
>NA|TRBJ2-7|TRBV4-2|TRBD2
CASSHGTSGDLYEQYF
TGTGCCAGCAGCCATGGGACTAGCGGGGACCTCTACGAGCAGTACTTC
>NA|TRBJ2-5|TRBV5-1|NA
CASSSSGTVEETQYF
TGCGCCAGCAGCTCTTCCGGGACTGTGGAGGAGACCCAGTACTTC
>NA|TRBJ2-1|TRBV19|NA
CASSWQRNEQFF
TGTGCCAGTAGCTGGCAGCGCAATGAGCAGTTCTTC